This section outlines one T cell receptor beta chain sequence together with its context. Its specificity is not known. The sample comes from a study of cytomegalovirus exposure and HLA in healthy donors. Across the whole study: The study's early data release held about 77 million unique TCRs from HLA-typed donors. Study-level results: TCR beta sequences reportedly predicted most subjects' HLA-A and HLA-B alleles accurately. In a later analysis, the majority of CMV-associated beta chains seemingly showed HLA restriction. Researchers left out some V segments, among them TRBV6-2 and TRBV6-3, as indistinguishable.

The CDR3 is 15 residues long. Germline V lookup: CDR1 SGHRS, CDR2 YFSETQ. J lost 1 base, V lost 3 bases, and 6 bases had no gene match. Primers for the PCR totalled 60 Vbeta and 13 Jbeta. Assay used: immunoSEQ multiplex PCR; TCRdb lists only in-frame clones, some missing. The table includes approximately 100,000 clones, roughly 69% detected once. The sequencing sample was made of PBMCs. This receptor was taken from a man aged 50 to 60 in good health and CMV-seropositive. This chain links TRBV5-1 with TRBJ1-1; 7 bases map to TRBD1. Here the CDR3 DNA reads TGCGCCAGCAGCTCGCTGGGACAGACGAACACTGAAGCTTTCTTT. Translation gives CASSSLGQTNTEAFF.